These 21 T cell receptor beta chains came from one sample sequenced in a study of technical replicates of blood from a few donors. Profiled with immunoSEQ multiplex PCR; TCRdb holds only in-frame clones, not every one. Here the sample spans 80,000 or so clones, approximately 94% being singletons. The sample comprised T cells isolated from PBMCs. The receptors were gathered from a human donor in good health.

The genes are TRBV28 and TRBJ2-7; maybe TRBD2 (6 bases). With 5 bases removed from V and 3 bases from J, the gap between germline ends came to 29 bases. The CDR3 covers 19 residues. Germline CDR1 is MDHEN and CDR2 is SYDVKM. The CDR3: CASSVLSLTRAVRGYEQYF. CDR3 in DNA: TGTGCCAGCAGTGTTCTCTCGCTGACTAGGGCTGTGAGGGGCTACGAGCAGTACTTC.

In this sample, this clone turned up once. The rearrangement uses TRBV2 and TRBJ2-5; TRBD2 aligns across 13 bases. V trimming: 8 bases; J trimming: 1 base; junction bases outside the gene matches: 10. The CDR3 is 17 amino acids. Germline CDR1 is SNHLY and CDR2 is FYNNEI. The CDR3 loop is CASRLLTSGRAQETQYF. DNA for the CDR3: TGTGCCAGCCGACTTTTAACTAGCGGGAGGGCCCAAGAGACCCAGTACTTC.

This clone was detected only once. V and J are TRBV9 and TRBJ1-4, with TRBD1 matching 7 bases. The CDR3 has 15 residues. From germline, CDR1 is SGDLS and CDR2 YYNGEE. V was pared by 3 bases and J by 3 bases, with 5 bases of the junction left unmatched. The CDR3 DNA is TGTGCCAGCAGCGGCCGACAGGGACCTAATGAAAAACTGTTTTTT. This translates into CASSGRQGPNEKLFF.

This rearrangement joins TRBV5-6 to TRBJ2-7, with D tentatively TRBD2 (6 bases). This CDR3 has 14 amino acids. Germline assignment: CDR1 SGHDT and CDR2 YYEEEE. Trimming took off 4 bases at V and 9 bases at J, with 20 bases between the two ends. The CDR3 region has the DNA TGTGCCAGCAGCCAAGGGGACTCCCCCGTTGGGCAGTACTTC. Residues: CASSQGDSPVGQYF.

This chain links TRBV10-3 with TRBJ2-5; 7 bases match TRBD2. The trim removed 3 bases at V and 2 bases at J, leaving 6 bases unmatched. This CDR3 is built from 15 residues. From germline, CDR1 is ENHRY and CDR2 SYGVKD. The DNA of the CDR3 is TGTGCCATCAGTGACAGCCCAGCGGGACAAGAGACCCAGTACTTC. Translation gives CAISDSPAGQETQYF.

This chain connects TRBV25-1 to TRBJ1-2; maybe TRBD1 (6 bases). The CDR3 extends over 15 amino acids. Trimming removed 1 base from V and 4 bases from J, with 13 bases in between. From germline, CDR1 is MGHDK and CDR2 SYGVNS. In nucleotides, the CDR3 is TGTGCCAGCAGTGAATCGGCTCAGGGGATCTATGGCTACACCTTC. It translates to CASSESAQGIYGYTF.

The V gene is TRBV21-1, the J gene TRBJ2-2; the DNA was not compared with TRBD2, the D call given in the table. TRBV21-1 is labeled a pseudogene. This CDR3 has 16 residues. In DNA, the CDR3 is TGTGCCAGCAGCAAAGATGACTTCTCGAACACCGGGGAGCTGTTTTTT. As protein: CASSKDDFSNTGELFF.

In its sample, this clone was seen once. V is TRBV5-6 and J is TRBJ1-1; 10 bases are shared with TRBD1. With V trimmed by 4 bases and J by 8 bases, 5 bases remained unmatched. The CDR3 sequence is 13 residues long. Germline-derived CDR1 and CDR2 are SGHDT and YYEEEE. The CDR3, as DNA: TGTGCCAGCAGCGGGGACAGGGGCCCCGAAGCTTTCTTT. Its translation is CASSGDRGPEAFF. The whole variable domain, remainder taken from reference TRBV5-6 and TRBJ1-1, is DAGVTQSPTHLIKTRGQQVTLRCSPKSGHDTVSWYQQALGQGPQFIFQYYEEEERQRGNFPDRFSGHQFPNYSSELNVNALLLGDSALYLCASSGDRGPEAFFGQGTRLTVV.

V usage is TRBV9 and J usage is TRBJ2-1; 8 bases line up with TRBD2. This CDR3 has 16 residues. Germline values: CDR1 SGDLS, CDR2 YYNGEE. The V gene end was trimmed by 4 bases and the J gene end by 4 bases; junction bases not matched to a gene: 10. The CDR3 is CASSPREGQGYNEQFF. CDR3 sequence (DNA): TGTGCCAGCAGCCCACGGGAGGGGCAAGGGTACAATGAGCAGTTCTTC.

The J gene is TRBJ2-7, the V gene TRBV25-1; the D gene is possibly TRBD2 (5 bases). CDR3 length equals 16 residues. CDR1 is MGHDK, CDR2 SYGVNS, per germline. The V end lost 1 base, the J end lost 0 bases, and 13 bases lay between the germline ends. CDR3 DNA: TGTGCCAGCAGTGAATCCGGAGGAGTAGGCTCCTACGAGCAGTACTTC. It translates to CASSESGGVGSYEQYF.

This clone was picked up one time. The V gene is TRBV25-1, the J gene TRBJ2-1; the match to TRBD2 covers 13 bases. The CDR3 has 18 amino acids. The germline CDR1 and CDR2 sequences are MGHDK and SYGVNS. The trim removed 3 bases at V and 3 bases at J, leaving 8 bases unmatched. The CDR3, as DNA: TGTGCCAGCAGTGACGGACTAGCGGGAGACGAGAACTACAATGAGCAGTTCTTC. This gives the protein CASSDGLAGDENYNEQFF. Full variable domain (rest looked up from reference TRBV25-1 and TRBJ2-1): EADIYQTPRYLVIGTGKKITLECSQTMGHDKMYWYQQDPGMELHLIHYSYGVNSTEKGDLSSESTVSRIRTEHFPLTLESARPSHTSQYLCASSDGLAGDENYNEQFFGPGTRLTVL.

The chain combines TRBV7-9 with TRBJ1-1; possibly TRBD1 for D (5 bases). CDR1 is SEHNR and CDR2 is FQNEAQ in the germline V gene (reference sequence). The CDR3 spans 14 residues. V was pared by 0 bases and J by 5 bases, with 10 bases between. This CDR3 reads CASSLASGTTEAFF. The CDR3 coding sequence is TGTGCCAGCAGCTTAGCTAGTGGGACTACTGAAGCTTTCTTT.

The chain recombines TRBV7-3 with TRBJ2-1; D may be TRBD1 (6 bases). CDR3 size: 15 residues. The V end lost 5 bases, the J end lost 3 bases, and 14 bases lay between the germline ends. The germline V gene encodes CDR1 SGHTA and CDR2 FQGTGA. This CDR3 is CASSSDRYGYNEQFF. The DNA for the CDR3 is TGTGCCAGCAGCAGCGACAGGTATGGCTACAATGAGCAGTTCTTC. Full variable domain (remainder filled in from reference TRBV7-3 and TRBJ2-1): GAGVSQTPSNKVTEKGKYVELRCDPISGHTALYWYRQSLGQGPEFLIYFQGTGAADDSGLPNDRFFAVRPEGSVSTLKIQRTERGDSAVYLCASSSDRYGYNEQFFGPGTRLTVL.

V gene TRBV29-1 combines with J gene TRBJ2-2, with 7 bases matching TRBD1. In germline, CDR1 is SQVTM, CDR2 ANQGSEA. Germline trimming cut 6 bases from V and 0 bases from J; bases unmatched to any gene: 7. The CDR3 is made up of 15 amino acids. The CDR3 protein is CSVRGQEPNTGELFF. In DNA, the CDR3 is TGCAGCGTGCGAGGACAGGAACCGAACACCGGGGAGCTGTTTTTT.

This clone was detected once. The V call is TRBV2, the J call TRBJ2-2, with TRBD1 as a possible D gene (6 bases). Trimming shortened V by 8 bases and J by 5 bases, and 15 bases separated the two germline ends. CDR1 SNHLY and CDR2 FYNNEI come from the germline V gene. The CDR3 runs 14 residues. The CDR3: CASRTEGETGELFF. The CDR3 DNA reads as TGTGCCAGCCGAACCGAGGGGGAAACCGGGGAGCTGTTTTTT.

CDR3 DNA sequence: TGTGCCAGCAGCTCGGGACAGTTCTACGAGCAGTACTTC. Protein sequence: CASSSGQFYEQYF. The chain combines TRBV7-2 with TRBJ2-7; 7 nucleotides line up with TRBD1. The V and J ends lost 4 bases and 3 bases, in that order; junction bases with no gene match: 3. Germline CDR1 SGHTA, CDR2 FQGNSA. This CDR3 contains 13 residues.

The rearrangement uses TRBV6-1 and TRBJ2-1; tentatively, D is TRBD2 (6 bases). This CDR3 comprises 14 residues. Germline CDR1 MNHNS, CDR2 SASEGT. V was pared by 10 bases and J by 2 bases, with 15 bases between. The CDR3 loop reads CATTIREAYNEQFF. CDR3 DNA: TGTGCCACCACAATCAGGGAGGCCTACAATGAGCAGTTCTTC.

CDR3 amino acids: CASSQELGRTQETQYF. In DNA, the CDR3 is TGTGCCAGCAGCCAAGAACTCGGGAGGACCCAAGAGACCCAGTACTTC. The rearrangement uses TRBV4-2 and TRBJ2-5, with 7 bases fitting TRBD2. After removal of 0 bases from V and 1 base from J, the junction contained 5 bases not matched to a gene. Germline V lookup: CDR1 LGHNA, CDR2 YNFKEQ. The CDR3 consists of 16 residues.

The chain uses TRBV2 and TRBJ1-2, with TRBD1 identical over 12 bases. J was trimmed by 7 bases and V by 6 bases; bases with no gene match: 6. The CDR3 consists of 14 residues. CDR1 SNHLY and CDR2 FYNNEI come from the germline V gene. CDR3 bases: TGTGCCAGCAGGGGACAGGGGGCTGATGCTGGCTACACCTTC. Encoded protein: CASRGQGADAGYTF.

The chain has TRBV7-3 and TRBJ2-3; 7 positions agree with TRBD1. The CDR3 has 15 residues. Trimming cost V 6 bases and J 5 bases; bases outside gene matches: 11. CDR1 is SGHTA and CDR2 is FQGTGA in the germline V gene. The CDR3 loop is CASRHTGEKGDTQYF. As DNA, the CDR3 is TGTGCCAGCAGACACACAGGGGAGAAAGGAGATACGCAGTATTTT.

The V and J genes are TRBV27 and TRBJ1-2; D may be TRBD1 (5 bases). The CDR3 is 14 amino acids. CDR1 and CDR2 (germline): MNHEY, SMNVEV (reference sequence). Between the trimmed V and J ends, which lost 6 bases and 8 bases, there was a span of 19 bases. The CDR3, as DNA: TGTGCCAGCAGCAACTCGGGACTCCGCCGGGGCTACACCTTC. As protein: CASSNSGLRRGYTF.